The clone carrying this T cell receptor (beta chain) was observed many times. What it binds is unknown. Nobody among the patients had been given any treatment before thyroid surgery. TCRdb reprocessed the PCR reads via MiXCR. The sample includes 45,000 to 55,000 clones, approximately 24% seen only once; the top ten take around 3.5%. The germline V gene has CDR1 MDHEN and CDR2 SYDVKM. CDR3 length: 10 amino acids. Trimming took off 5 bases at V and 3 bases at J, with 2 bases between the two ends. The sample is drawn from a study of metastatic and nonmetastatic thyroid tumors. Study-level findings and limits: Reported TCR beta diversity, measured in blood and tumor, was significantly higher for malignant thyroid tumors than for benign nodules.

The receptor was derived from a male donor with papillary thyroid cancer or a benign thyroid nodule (not recorded which). Some clones in this sample may be carry-over from other donors' samples. The V gene is TRBV28, the J gene TRBJ2-7; D gene uncertain. The specimen sequenced was blood. For the CDR3, the DNA is TGTGCCAGCAGTAACTACGAGCAGTACTTC. Its translation: CASSNYEQYF.